This TCR beta chain was recorded in a study of control samples from healthy donors and cancer patients. Per the germline V gene, CDR1 is GTSNPN and CDR2 is SVGIG (reference sequence). The V segment lost 3 bases and the J segment 4 bases; nucleotides outside the gene matches: 1. The CDR3 covers 12 residues. Produced via immunoSEQ multiplex PCR; TCRdb's table is partial and in-frame only. The sample carries about 110,000 clones, approximately 84% recorded once. The receptor's source is a man between 18 and 35 years old in good health. The sample consisted of blood. The gene calls are TRBV30 and TRBJ1-2; 8 positions agree with TRBD1. This CDR3 is CAWSTGGYGYTF. The DNA of the CDR3 is TGTGCCTGGAGCACAGGGGGCTATGGCTACACCTTC.